Each of the 14 T cell receptor beta chains below was sequenced from the same sample in a study of technical replicates of blood from several donors (dated by TCRdb to about 2017). Receptor libraries were prepared by the immunoSEQ multiplex PCR assay. TCRdb took over this immuneACCESS table, retaining in-frame rearrangements with V and J assigned. Such tables are incomplete; in checked studies, under half of the missing clones stem from an unresolved V gene, and the remainder is unexplained. In this sample the table shows some 82,000 clones, 95% to 98% of which occur a single time. More than 0.15% of the sample belongs to the ten largest clones. Sample: T cells isolated from PBMCs. The receptors originated from a human donor in good health.

The gene calls are TRBV18 and TRBJ2-6, with TRBD1 identical over 8 bases. With 3 bases clipped from V and 1 base from J, the junction kept 11 bases outside the gene matches. CDR1 is KGHSH and CDR2 is LQKENI in the germline V gene. This CDR3 contains 19 residues. CDR3 sequence reads: CASSPSGQATISGANVLTF. CDR3 nucleotides: TGTGCCAGCTCACCTTCGGGACAGGCTACCATATCTGGGGCCAACGTCCTGACTTTC.

The J gene is TRBJ2-1, the V gene TRBV5-1, with TRBD1 matching 7 bases. The CDR3 has 15 residues. The junction had 6 bases not matched to a gene; V was cut back by 6 bases and J by 0 bases. The germline V gene encodes CDR1 SGHRS and CDR2 YFSETQ. CDR3 nucleotides: TGCGCCAGCAACCCCGGGACAGTCTCCTACAATGAGCAGTTCTTC. Translated: CASNPGTVSYNEQFF.

The V gene is TRBV5-4, the J gene TRBJ2-2; TRBD2 matches 8 bases. Trimming cost V 3 bases and J 10 bases; bases outside gene matches: 5. CDR1 is SGHNT, CDR2 YYREEE, per germline (reference sequence). The CDR3 covers 13 residues. CDR3 in amino acids: CASSYSGGEELFF. CDR3 in DNA: TGTGCCAGCAGCTATTCCGGGGGGGAGGAGCTGTTTTTT.

V is TRBV10-1 and J is TRBJ2-3; 13 bases map to TRBD2. Germline V lookup: CDR1 WNHNN, CDR2 SYGVQD (reference sequence). Trimming cost V 8 bases and J 2 bases; bases outside gene matches: 4. The CDR3 loop spans 15 amino acids. The CDR3 sequence: CASSGTSGDTDTQYF. The CDR3 DNA sequence: TGCGCCAGCTCCGGGACTAGCGGGGACACAGATACGCAGTATTTT.

This clone has a single count. The V and J genes are TRBV2 and TRBJ1-2; D unresolved. The CDR3 is made up of 12 amino acids. Trimming cost V 8 bases and J 2 bases, with 9 bases left between them. Germline V gene data show CDR1 as SNHLY and CDR2 as FYNNEI. CDR3: CASLGQNYGYTF. In DNA, the CDR3 is TGTGCCAGCCTGGGCCAGAACTATGGCTACACCTTC.

The chain recombines TRBV20-1 with TRBJ2-5; TRBD2 matches at 10 bases. Germline V CDR1 and CDR2: DFQATT, SNEGSKA (reference sequence). There are 11 residues in the CDR3. The CDR3 DNA sequence: TGCAGCGGAGCGGGGGGGCAGGCCCAGTACTTC. Protein sequence: CSGAGGQAQYF.

The CDR3 reads CASSVRADSNEQFF. The CDR3 DNA reads TGTGCCAGCAGCGTTCGCGCCGACTCCAATGAGCAGTTCTTC. This rearrangement joins TRBV9 to TRBJ2-1; no clear D. The length of the CDR3 is 14 residues. The V and J ends lost 2 bases and 6 bases respectively, with 12 bases between them. The V gene's germline CDR1 is SGDLS and CDR2 YYNGEE.

The chain is built from TRBV5-1 and TRBJ1-2; 7 bases fit TRBD1. The CDR3 sequence is 15 residues long. Per the germline V gene, CDR1 is SGHRS and CDR2 is YFSETQ. The J segment lost 4 bases and the V segment lost 0 bases, leaving 6 bases of the junction unmatched. DNA of the CDR3: TGCGCCAGCAGCTTGGATACAGGGGTAGTCTATGGCTACACCTTC. Encoded protein: CASSLDTGVVYGYTF.

The V gene is TRBV6-1, the J gene TRBJ2-1, with 7 bases that match TRBD1. V gave up 7 bases and J gave up 4 bases; unmatched junction bases: 4. The V gene's germline CDR1 is MNHNS and CDR2 SASEGT. The CDR3 spans 13 residues. CDR3 nucleotide sequence: TGTGCCAGCAAAACAGGGGATTACAATGAGCAGTTCTTC. Its translation: CASKTGDYNEQFF.

The chain employs TRBV5-1 and TRBJ2-1; the match to TRBD2 covers 12 bases. Trimming removed 4 bases from V and 6 bases from J; junction bases left unmatched: 5. This CDR3 region has 15 residues. Germline V CDR1 and CDR2: SGHRS, YFSETQ. The CDR3 DNA sequence: TGCGCCAGCAGCCCACTAGCGGGGGGTCGCAATGAGCAGTTCTTC. This gives the protein CASSPLAGGRNEQFF.

This clone was picked up one time. The rearrangement joins TRBV28 to TRBJ1-5; 7 nucleotides agree with TRBD1. The trim removed 5 bases at V and 1 base at J, leaving 8 bases unmatched. This CDR3 spans 16 amino acids. Germline assignment: CDR1 MDHEN and CDR2 SYDVKM. The CDR3 coding sequence is TGTGCCAGCAGTCTACGACAGGGTGTGAGCAATCAGCCCCAGCATTTT. Translation gives CASSLRQGVSNQPQHF.

This clone was seen once. The V and J genes are TRBV5-4 and TRBJ2-5; 10 bases align to TRBD2. The CDR3 has 17 residues. Germline V gives CDR1 SGHNT, CDR2 YYREEE (reference sequence). J gave up 3 bases and V 4 bases, and 12 bases lay outside the gene matches. The CDR3 loop is CASSGVRASGGEETQYF. The CDR3, as DNA: TGTGCCAGCAGCGGGGTTCGGGCTAGCGGGGGAGAAGAGACCCAGTACTTC. The entire variable domain, with the rest obtained from reference TRBV5-4 and TRBJ2-5, is as follows: ETGVTQSPTHLIKTRGQQVTLRCSSQSGHNTVSWYQQALGQGPQFIFQYYREEENGRGNFPPRFSGLQFPNYSSELNVNALELDDSALYLCASSGVRASGGEETQYFGPGTRLLVL.

This clone was counted a single time. The genes are TRBV28 and TRBJ1-3, with unresolved D. With 6 bases removed from V and 3 bases from J, the gap between germline ends came to 6 bases. The CDR3 length is 12 residues. Germline V gene sequence: CDR1 MDHEN, CDR2 SYDVKM. The CDR3 nucleotides are TGTGCCAGCAGAACACGTGGAAACACCATATATTTT. This codes for CASRTRGNTIYF. The full variable domain, in which reference TRBV28 and TRBJ1-3 provide the parts outside the CDR3, is DVKVTQSSRYLVKRTGEKVFLECVQDMDHENMFWYRQDPGLGLRLIYFSYDVKMKEKGDIPEGYSVSREKKERFSLILESASTNQTSMYLCASRTRGNTIYFGEGSWLTVV.

V and J are TRBV5-1 and TRBJ2-5; 15 bases line up with TRBD2. Trimming took 4 bases from V and 4 from J; bases not matched to a gene: 2. The CDR3 covers 15 residues. Germline lookup yields CDR1 SGHRS and CDR2 YFSETQ. In DNA, the CDR3 is TGCGCCAGCAGCCCGGGACTAGCGGGAGGAGAGACCCAGTACTTC. This translates into CASSPGLAGGETQYF.